This is a list of T cell receptor beta chains from one sample in a study of T cell changes during pregnancy in multiple sclerosis. Repertoires were generated with immunoSEQ multiplex PCR, while TCRdb's copy carries only in-frame clones and drops some. The table has approximately 43,000 clones, about nine tenths seen once; the top ten hold approximately 11%. Specimen: CD8+ T cells from peripheral blood mononuclear cells, collected in the first trimester of pregnancy. The receptors here all came from a female donor with multiple sclerosis, enrolled in a pregnancy study. Each CDR3 is given with its conserved first and last residue. A D gene is named only where the DNA matches it firmly. Size is omitted from some rows. Given values are once, few, many or a class for expanded clones.

clone_size j_call v_call d_call cdr3_aa cdr3_nt
NA TRBJ1-6 TRBV9 TRBD1 CASSVDGTGRPRDSPLHF TGTGCCAGCAGCGTAGACGGGACAGGGAGGCCTAGGGATTCACCCCTCCACTTT
NA TRBJ2-3 TRBV27 TRBD1 CASSFDRVGTDTQYF TGTGCCAGCAGTTTCGACAGGGTAGGGACAGATACGCAGTATTTT
NA TRBJ2-7 TRBV19 NA CASSFGLNGEQYF TGTGCCAGTAGTTTCGGACTCAACGGCGAGCAGTACTTC
NA TRBJ2-5 TRBV5-1 NA CASSPSGGPETQYF TGCGCCAGCAGCCCCAGTGGGGGCCCGGAGACCCAGTACTTC
NA TRBJ2-3 TRBV18 TRBD1 CASSRGQGVSDTQYF TGTGCCAGCTCGCGAGGACAGGGGGTATCAGATACGCAGTATTTT
once TRBJ2-1 TRBV7-9 TRBD2 CASSSGLAGGNEQFF TGTGCCAGCAGCTCCGGACTAGCGGGAGGCAATGAGCAGTTCTTC
NA TRBJ2-7 TRBV28 TRBD1 CASSFDRDRASSYEQYF TGTGCCAGCAGTTTCGACCGGGACAGGGCCAGCTCCTACGAGCAGTACTTC
NA TRBJ2-3 TRBV5-1 TRBD2 CASSLVGGGPPGGDTQYF TGCGCCAGCAGCTTGGTCGGGGGAGGGCCCCCTGGTGGAGATACGCAGTATTTT
NA TRBJ1-5 TRBV28 NA CASSFRGGGNQPQHF TGTGCCAGCAGTTTTAGGGGAGGGGGCAATCAGCCCCAGCATTTT
NA TRBJ1-2 TRBV30 NA CAWIPGQTVNYGYTF TGTGCCTGGATTCCGGGACAAACAGTTAACTATGGCTACACCTTC
medium-sized TRBJ2-2 TRBV5-4 NA CASSADLANTGELFF TGTGCCAGCAGCGCGGACTTAGCTAACACCGGGGAGCTGTTTTTT
once TRBJ2-5 TRBV9 NA CASSGEGRLFGETQYF TGTGCCAGCAGCGGCGAGGGCAGGCTATTCGGGGAGACCCAGTACTTC
NA TRBJ2-1 TRBV7-9 NA CASSSNLPVNEQFF TGTGCCAGCAGCTCGAATTTACCGGTCAATGAGCAGTTCTTC
NA TRBJ2-7 TRBV5-6 NA CASSLAGAGATTYEQYF TGTGCCAGCAGCTTGGCCGGGGCAGGGGCCACTACCTACGAGCAGTACTTC
NA TRBJ1-1 TRBV7-9 TRBD1 CASSDRDRGMNTEAFF TGTGCCAGCAGCGACCGGGACAGGGGCATGAACACTGAAGCTTTCTTT
NA TRBJ1-2 TRBV12-2 NA CASRLGERVRTGTGDYGYTF TGTGCAAGTCGCTTAGGGGAGAGGGTGCGGACAGGGACGGGGGACTATGGCTACACCTTC
few TRBJ2-7 TRBV27 NA CASSSGQIYYEQYF TGTGCCAGCAGTTCCGGACAGATTTACTACGAGCAGTACTTC
NA TRBJ2-3 TRBV4-3 NA CASSQIGGTDTQYF TGCGCCAGCAGCCAGATCGGGGGTACAGATACGCAGTATTTT
NA TRBJ1-4 TRBV27 NA CASSSLATNEKLFF TGTGCCAGCAGTTCACTCGCAACTAATGAAAAACTGTTTTTT
NA TRBJ2-1 TRBV9 TRBD2 CASSVGGRNEQFF TGTGCCAGCAGCGTGGGAGGGAGGAATGAGCAGTTCTTC